Shown below are 27 T cell receptor beta chains from a single sample sequenced in a study of T-cell memory formation after mild COVID-19. TCRdb processed the 5' RACE reads anew with MiXCR; each CDR3 protein has one entry. The sample records about 430,000 distinct CDR3 sequences, 20% to 25% being singletons. The sample comprised PBMCs or a T cell subset sorted from them (not recorded which). These receptors were taken from an adult woman who had mild COVID-19 (a few samples of this study predate the infection). Cell type and time point are not known.

This clonotype was seen once. The chain recombines TRBV7-2 with TRBJ2-3, with D possibly being TRBD1 or TRBD2 (6 bases each). The V end lost 2 bases, the J end lost 1 base, and 16 bases lay between the germline ends. CDR1 SGHTA and CDR2 FQGNSA come from the germline V gene. The CDR3 length is 17 residues. The CDR3 sequence is CASSLIGRGPGTDTQYF. The CDR3 DNA follows: TGTGCCAGCAGCTTAATCGGTCGGGGGCCTGGCACAGATACGCAGTATTTT.

This rearrangement joins TRBV7-9 to TRBJ2-5; D remains ambiguous. The CDR3 length is 13 residues. Trimming removed 4 bases at V and 5 bases at J, with 11 bases between. Germline-derived CDR1 and CDR2 are SEHNR and FQNEAQ (reference sequence). The CDR3 loop is CASSSNAMETQYF. DNA for the CDR3: TGTGCCAGCAGCTCCAATGCGATGGAGACCCAGTACTTC.

This clonotype appeared a few times. V and J are TRBV12-3 or TRBV12-4 and TRBJ2-2; 7 bases align to TRBD2. CDR3 length: 14 amino acids. J was trimmed by 5 bases and V by 7 bases; bases with no gene match: 7. The chain's CDR3 is CASNLGGETGELFF. CDR3 in DNA: TGTGCCAGCAACCTGGGGGGGGAAACCGGGGAGCTGTTTTTT.

J is TRBJ2-7 and V is TRBV2; D gene unclear. With 8 bases removed from V and 4 bases from J, the gap between germline ends came to 15 bases. From germline, CDR1 is SNHLY and CDR2 FYNNEI. CDR3 size: 13 residues. CDR3 sequence (DNA): TGTGCCAGCCGAACACGGAGTTCGTACGAGCAGTACTTC. This codes for CASRTRSSYEQYF.

This clonotype was observed a handful of times. This chain connects TRBV12-3 or TRBV12-4 to TRBJ2-1, with 8 bases identical to TRBD1. The J segment lost 7 bases and the V segment lost 5 bases, leaving 4 bases of the junction unmatched. This CDR3 comprises 13 residues. This CDR3 reads CASSQGTGNEQFF. CDR3 sequence (DNA): TGTGCCAGCAGTCAAGGGACAGGTAATGAGCAGTTCTTC.

This clonotype was counted many times. The CDR3 region is CASSQWTSGGDLSYEQYF. The CDR3 DNA reads TGCGCCAGCAGCCAATGGACTAGCGGGGGGGATCTCTCCTACGAGCAGTACTTC. The chain carries TRBV4-1 and TRBJ2-7; 15 nucleotides align to TRBD2. The junction had 5 bases not matched to a gene; V was cut back by 2 bases and J by 0 bases. CDR1 is MGHRA, CDR2 YSYEKL, per germline. The CDR3 contains 18 residues.

This clonotype has only a few counts. The rearrangement uses TRBV12-3 or TRBV12-4 and TRBJ2-3; D ambiguous. V gave up 8 bases and J gave up 2 bases, with 14 bases separating them. This CDR3 has 14 amino acids. CDR3 bases: TGTGCCAGCTCGCGGACGGTAGCCACAGATACGCAGTATTTT. It is translated as CASSRTVATDTQYF.

This chain joins TRBV4-1 and TRBJ2-7; D remains unclear. V lost 0 bases to trimming and J lost 7 bases, with 10 bases between them. This CDR3 is built from 13 residues. Germline V gives CDR1 MGHRA, CDR2 YSYEKL. CDR3 in amino acids: CASSQDIGREQYF. In DNA, the CDR3 is TGCGCCAGCAGCCAAGATATAGGTAGGGAGCAGTACTTC.

This clonotype occurred a few times. The J gene is TRBJ2-7, the V gene TRBV20-1; 9 nucleotides line up with TRBD2. The CDR3 totals 18 residues. Germline CDR1 reads DFQATT; CDR2 reads SNEGSKA (reference sequence). After removal of 6 bases from V and 3 bases from J, the junction contained 21 bases not matched to a gene. The CDR3, as DNA: TGCAGTGCACCTAACGCCCGGGCGGGAGGGCCTCGTATCTACGAGCAGTACTTC. Amino acid sequence: CSAPNARAGGPRIYEQYF.

The V gene is TRBV3-1, the J gene TRBJ2-5; 9 bases map to TRBD1. Trimming took 6 bases from V and 5 from J; bases not matched to a gene: 7. Looked up from germline, CDR1 is LGHDT and CDR2 is YNNKEL (reference sequence). The CDR3 extends over 14 amino acids. CDR3 sequence (DNA): TGTGCCAGCAGGCTTGGACAGGGGATGGAGACCCAGTACTTC. Translating it yields CASRLGQGMETQYF.

This clonotype was seen a few times. This sequence joins TRBV7-2 and TRBJ2-7; 11 bases agree with TRBD2. CDR3 length: 13 amino acids. V trimming: 4 bases; J trimming: 7 bases; junction bases outside the gene matches: 3. CDR1 is SGHTA, CDR2 FQGNSA, per germline. The CDR3 sequence: CASSSRLAGEQYF. The DNA for the CDR3 is TGTGCCAGCAGCTCGAGACTAGCGGGGGAGCAGTACTTC.

In its sample, this clonotype was seen a few times. The chain uses TRBV5-1 and TRBJ1-1; D is perhaps TRBD1 (6 bases). CDR3 length: 14 amino acids. From germline, CDR1 is SGHRS and CDR2 YFSETQ. V was shortened by 4 bases and J by 1 base, with 11 bases between the two germline ends. The DNA for the CDR3 is TGCGCCAGCAGCATAGGACAGACGAACACTGAAGCTTTCTTT. This sequence encodes CASSIGQTNTEAFF.

The chain links TRBV5-1 to TRBJ2-2, with 9 positions matching TRBD1. CDR3 length: 15 amino acids. With V trimmed by 7 bases and J by 4 bases, 8 bases remained unmatched. Germline assignment: CDR1 SGHRS and CDR2 YFSETQ. In DNA form, the CDR3 reads TGCGCCAGCGAGGGAGGACAGGGGACCACCGGGGAGCTGTTTTTT. It yields the protein CASEGGQGTTGELFF.

This clonotype was seen only a few times. For the CDR3, the DNA is TGTGCCAGCAGTTACTGGGGAATTGGCACAGATACGCAGTATTTT. Protein sequence: CASSYWGIGTDTQYF. The chain carries TRBV6-5 and TRBJ2-3; D is unclear. Per the germline V gene, CDR1 is MNHEY and CDR2 is SVGAGI. There are 15 residues in the CDR3. Trimming shortened V by 1 base and J by 1 base, and 9 bases separated the two germline ends.

The table lists this clonotype with a few counts. The chain is built from TRBV12-3 or TRBV12-4 and TRBJ1-2; D perhaps matches TRBD1 (6 bases). The V and J ends lost 7 bases and 8 bases respectively, with 17 bases between them. The CDR3 runs to 13 residues. CDR3 sequence: CASMRGDGEGYTF. The DNA for the CDR3 is TGTGCCAGCATGAGGGGGGACGGTGAGGGCTACACCTTC.

The chain recombines TRBV5-6 with TRBJ2-5, with a weak D call TRBD1 (6 bases). Germline V gene data show CDR1 as SGHDT and CDR2 as YYEEEE. Trimming cost V 4 bases and J 1 base, with 8 bases left between them. The CDR3 has 13 amino acids. The CDR3 region has the DNA TGTGCCAGCAGCCAGGGGACCCAAGAGACCCAGTACTTC. Translation: CASSQGTQETQYF.

The CDR3 DNA follows: TGTGCCAGCAGCTTATTCGGCGGCGAGCAGTACTTC. Protein: CASSLFGGEQYF. This chain joins TRBV7-2 and TRBJ2-7; D gene uncertain. In germline, CDR1 is SGHTA, CDR2 FQGNSA. CDR3 length: 12 residues. Trimming took 2 bases from V and 6 from J, leaving 8 bases between them.

This clonotype was counted many times. V usage is TRBV5-5 and J usage is TRBJ2-1; 8 nucleotides line up with TRBD2. The CDR3 is 17 residues long. V lost 0 bases, J lost 5 bases, and 10 bases stayed unmatched. Germline loops: CDR1 SGHKS, CDR2 YYEKEE (reference sequence). The CDR3 protein is CASSLAGGGPRDNEQFF. In nucleotides, the CDR3 is TGTGCCAGCAGCTTGGCCGGGGGGGGACCCCGGGACAATGAGCAGTTCTTC.

This clonotype occurred many times. V usage is TRBV7-7 and J usage is TRBJ2-3, with D unclear. The CDR3 length is 14 residues. Trimming shortened V by 2 bases and J by 1 base, and 7 bases separated the two germline ends. In germline, CDR1 is SSHAT, CDR2 FNYEAQ (reference sequence). The CDR3 is CASSLSPGTDTQYF. CDR3 DNA: TGTGCCAGCAGCTTATCGCCTGGCACAGATACGCAGTATTTT. Together with reference TRBV7-7 and TRBJ2-3, the CDR3 gives the full variable domain: GAGVSQSPRYKVTKRGQDVTLRCDPISSHATLYWYQQALGQGPEFLTYFNYEAQPDKSGLPSDRFSAERPEGSISTLTIQRTEQRDSAMYRCASSLSPGTDTQYFGPGTRLTVL.

This clonotype showed up just a few times. The rearrangement links TRBV7-9 to TRBJ1-4; a possible D gene is TRBD1 (5 bases). V shed 4 bases and J shed 5 bases, with 14 bases lying between them. This CDR3 region has 15 residues. Germline V gene lookup returns CDR1 SEHNR and CDR2 FQNEAQ (reference sequence). This chain's CDR3 is CASSYDRGPNEKLFF. The CDR3 DNA follows: TGTGCCAGCAGCTACGACAGAGGGCCCAATGAAAAACTGTTTTTT.

This clonotype has only a few counts. The chain has TRBV7-3 and TRBJ2-1, with D possibly matching TRBD1 (6 bases). The V gene lost 5 bases and the J gene lost 6 bases, with 17 bases spanning the gap. The CDR3 runs 15 residues. Germline CDR1 and CDR2: SGHTA and FQGTGA. The CDR3 reads CASSLVETGSNEQFF. CDR3 bases: TGTGCCAGCAGCCTCGTAGAGACAGGTAGCAATGAGCAGTTCTTC.

The rearrangement uses TRBV10-3 and TRBJ1-1; D uncertain. CDR1 ENHRY and CDR2 SYGVKD come from the germline V gene. This CDR3 is built from 14 residues. The germline V and J ends were trimmed by 1 base and 1 base, with 7 bases remaining between them. In DNA form, the CDR3 reads TGTGCCATCAGTGAGTTAGAAGGGAACACTGAAGCTTTCTTT. Translation: CAISELEGNTEAFF.

A few counts support this clonotype. This rearrangement joins TRBV2 to TRBJ1-2; 9 bases are shared with TRBD1. This CDR3 has 14 amino acids. Germline CDR1 reads SNHLY; CDR2 reads FYNNEI. The J segment lost 8 bases and the V segment lost 5 bases, leaving 9 bases of the junction unmatched. DNA of the CDR3: TGTGCCAGCAGTACGACAGGGGGATTCGAAGGCTACACCTTC. Its translation is CASSTTGGFEGYTF.

This clonotype was seen only a few times. The chain has TRBV24-1 and TRBJ1-5; maybe TRBD1 (6 bases). Trimming cost V 4 bases and J 5 bases, with 8 bases left between them. CDR1 KGHDR and CDR2 SFDVKD come from the germline V gene. The CDR3 length is 13 residues. This CDR3 reads CATSDNRDQPQHF. DNA for the CDR3: TGTGCCACCAGTGACAACAGGGATCAGCCCCAGCATTTT.

This chain connects TRBV11-1 to TRBJ2-7; the D gene is possibly TRBD1 (5 bases). Germline lookup yields CDR1 SGHAT and CDR2 FQDESV (reference sequence). Trimming cost V 4 bases and J 4 bases, with 11 bases left between them. The CDR3 runs 13 residues. CDR3 amino acids: CASSYRQIYEQYF. CDR3 coding DNA: TGTGCCAGCAGCTATAGACAGATATACGAGCAGTACTTC.

This clonotype was observed a few times. The chain has TRBV9 and TRBJ2-7, with 8 bases matching TRBD1. Trimming removed 0 bases from V and 5 bases from J; junction bases left unmatched: 4. Germline lookup yields CDR1 SGDLS and CDR2 YYNGEE. This CDR3 is 14 amino acids long. In nucleotides, the CDR3 is TGTGCCAGCAGCGTAGGACAGGGGAGCCACGAGCAGTACTTC. The encoded protein is CASSVGQGSHEQYF.

This clonotype was found a few times. CDR3 residues: CASSPYGQGNTGELFF. The CDR3 DNA follows: TGTGCCAGCAGCCCTTACGGACAGGGTAACACCGGGGAGCTGTTTTTT. V and J are TRBV7-9 and TRBJ2-2; 8 bases map to TRBD1. The germline V gene has CDR1 SEHNR and CDR2 FQNEAQ (reference sequence). There are 16 residues in the CDR3. V shed 5 bases and J 2 bases; nucleotides not matched to a gene: 7.